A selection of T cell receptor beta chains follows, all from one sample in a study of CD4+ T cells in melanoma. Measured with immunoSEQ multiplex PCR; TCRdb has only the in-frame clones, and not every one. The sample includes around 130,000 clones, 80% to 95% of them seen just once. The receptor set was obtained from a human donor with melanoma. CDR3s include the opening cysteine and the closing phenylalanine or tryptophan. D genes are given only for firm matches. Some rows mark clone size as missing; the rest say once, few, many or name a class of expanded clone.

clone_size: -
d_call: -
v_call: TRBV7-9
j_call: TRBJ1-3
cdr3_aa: CASSSTWNSGNTIYF
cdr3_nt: TGTGCCAGCAGTTCAACTTGGAACTCTGGAAACACCATATATTTT

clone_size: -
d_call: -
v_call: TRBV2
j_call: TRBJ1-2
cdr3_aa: CASSVVGKAGYTF
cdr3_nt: TGTGCCAGCTCAGTAGTGGGTAAAGCTGGCTACACCTTC

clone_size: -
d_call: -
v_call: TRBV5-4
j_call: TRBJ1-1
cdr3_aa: CASSLAGGNTEAFF
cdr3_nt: TGTGCCAGCAGCTTGGCCGGAGGGAACACTGAAGCTTTCTTT

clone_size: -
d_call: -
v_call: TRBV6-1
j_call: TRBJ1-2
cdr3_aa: CASSDRFSGYTF
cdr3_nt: TGTGCCAGCAGTGACAGGTTCTCTGGCTACACCTTC

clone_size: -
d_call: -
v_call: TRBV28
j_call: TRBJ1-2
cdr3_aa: CASSFAARYGYTF
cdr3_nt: TGTGCCAGCAGTTTCGCAGCCCGCTATGGCTACACCTTC

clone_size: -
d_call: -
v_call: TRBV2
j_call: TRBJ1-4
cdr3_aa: CASSGAGVPNEKLFF
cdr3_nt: TGTGCCAGCAGTGGGGCGGGGGTCCCTAATGAAAAACTGTTTTTT

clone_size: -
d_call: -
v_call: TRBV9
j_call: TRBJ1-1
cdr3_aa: CASSVAGDTEAFF
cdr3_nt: TGTGCCAGCAGCGTAGCAGGGGACACTGAAGCTTTCTTT

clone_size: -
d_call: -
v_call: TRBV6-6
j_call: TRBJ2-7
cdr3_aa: CASSYRIGGNRYEQYF
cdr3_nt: TGTGCCAGCAGTTATCGAATAGGGGGTAACCGTTACGAGCAGTACTTC

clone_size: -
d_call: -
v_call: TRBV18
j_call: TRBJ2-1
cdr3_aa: CASSPPTAYSYNEQFF
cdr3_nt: TGTGCCAGCTCACCCCCGACAGCTTACTCCTACAATGAGCAGTTCTTC

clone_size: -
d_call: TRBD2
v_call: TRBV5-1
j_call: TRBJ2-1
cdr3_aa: CASSLGSGDYNEQFF
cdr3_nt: TGCGCCAGCAGCTTAGGGAGCGGGGACTACAATGAGCAGTTCTTC

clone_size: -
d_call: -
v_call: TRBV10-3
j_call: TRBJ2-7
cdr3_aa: CAIPREVSPEGTSYEQYF
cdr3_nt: TGTGCCATTCCACGCGAGGTCTCCCCGGAGGGGACCTCCTACGAGCAGTACTTC

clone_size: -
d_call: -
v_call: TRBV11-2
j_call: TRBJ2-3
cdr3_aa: CASSLGGTASTDTQYF
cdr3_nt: TGTGCCAGCAGCTTAGGTGGGACCGCTAGCACAGATACGCAGTATTTT

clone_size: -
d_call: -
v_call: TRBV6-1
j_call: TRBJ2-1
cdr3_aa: CASSATPVGTPYNEQFF
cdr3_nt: TGTGCCAGCAGTGCCACGCCCGTCGGGACTCCATACAATGAGCAGTTCTTC

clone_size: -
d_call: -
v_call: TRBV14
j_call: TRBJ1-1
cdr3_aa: CASSQAEQGSNTEAFF
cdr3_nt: TGTGCCAGCAGCCAAGCAGAACAGGGCTCCAACACTGAAGCTTTCTTT

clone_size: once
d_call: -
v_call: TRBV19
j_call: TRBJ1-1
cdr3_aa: CASSIPRGYTEAFF
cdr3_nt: TGTGCCAGTAGTATTCCCAGGGGTTATACTGAAGCTTTCTTT

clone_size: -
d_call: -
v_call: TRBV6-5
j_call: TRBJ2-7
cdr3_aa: CASKRTGLYEQYF
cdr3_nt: TGTGCCAGCAAGCGGACGGGGCTCTACGAGCAGTACTTC

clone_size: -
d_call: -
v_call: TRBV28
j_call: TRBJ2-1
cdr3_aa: CASSFLGEQFF
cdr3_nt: TGTGCCAGCAGTTTTCTGGGTGAGCAGTTCTTC

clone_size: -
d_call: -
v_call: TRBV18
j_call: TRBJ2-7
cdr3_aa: CASSPVGSAYEQYF
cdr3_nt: TGTGCCAGCTCACCTGTTGGGAGCGCCTACGAGCAGTACTTC

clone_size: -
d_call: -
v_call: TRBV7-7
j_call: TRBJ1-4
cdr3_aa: CASSIHRGEKLFF
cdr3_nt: TGTGCTAGCAGTATCCACCGGGGTGAAAAACTGTTTTTT

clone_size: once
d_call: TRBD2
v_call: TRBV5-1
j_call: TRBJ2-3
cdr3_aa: CASSSEPLLAGGKDTQYF
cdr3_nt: TGCGCCAGCAGCTCCGAACCCCTACTAGCGGGGGGGAAAGATACGCAGTATTTT

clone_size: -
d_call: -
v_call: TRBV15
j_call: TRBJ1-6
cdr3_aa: CATSNVQTSPLHF
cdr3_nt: TGTGCCACCAGCAACGTTCAGACCTCACCCCTCCACTTT

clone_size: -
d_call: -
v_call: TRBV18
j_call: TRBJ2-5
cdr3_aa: CASSRTGRFFETQYF
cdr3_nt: TGTGCCAGCTCACGTACGGGGAGGTTCTTTGAGACCCAGTACTTC

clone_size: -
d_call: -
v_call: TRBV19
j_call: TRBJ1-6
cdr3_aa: CASSIGGRGSLWSESPLHF
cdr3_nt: TGTGCCAGTAGTATCGGCGGCAGGGGAAGCCTCTGGTCGGAATCACCCCTCCACTTT

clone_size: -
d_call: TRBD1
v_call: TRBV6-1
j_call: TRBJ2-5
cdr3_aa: CASSEQLTGEETQYF
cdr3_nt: TGTGCCAGCAGTGAACAGCTCACAGGGGAAGAGACCCAGTACTTC

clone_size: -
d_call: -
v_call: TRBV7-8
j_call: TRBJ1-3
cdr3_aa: CASSLDRANTIYF
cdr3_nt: TGTGCCAGCAGCTTAGACAGGGCGAACACCATATATTTT

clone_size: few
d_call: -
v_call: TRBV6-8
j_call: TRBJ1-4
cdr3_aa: CATPQGDEKLFF
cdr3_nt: TGTGCCACCCCCCAGGGAGATGAAAAACTGTTTTTT

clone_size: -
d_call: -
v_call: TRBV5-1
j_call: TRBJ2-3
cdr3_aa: CASSLTRKTDTQYF
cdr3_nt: TGCGCCAGCAGCTTGACCCGAAAAACAGATACGCAGTATTTT

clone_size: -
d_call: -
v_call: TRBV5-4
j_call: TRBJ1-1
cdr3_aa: CASSLWGGGTEAFF
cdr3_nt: TGTGCCAGCAGCTTGTGGGGGGGTGGGACTGAAGCTTTCTTT

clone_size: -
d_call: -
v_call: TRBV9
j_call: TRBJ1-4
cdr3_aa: CARTQQVDEKLFF
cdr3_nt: TGTGCCAGAACCCAGCAGGTCGACGAAAAACTGTTTTTT